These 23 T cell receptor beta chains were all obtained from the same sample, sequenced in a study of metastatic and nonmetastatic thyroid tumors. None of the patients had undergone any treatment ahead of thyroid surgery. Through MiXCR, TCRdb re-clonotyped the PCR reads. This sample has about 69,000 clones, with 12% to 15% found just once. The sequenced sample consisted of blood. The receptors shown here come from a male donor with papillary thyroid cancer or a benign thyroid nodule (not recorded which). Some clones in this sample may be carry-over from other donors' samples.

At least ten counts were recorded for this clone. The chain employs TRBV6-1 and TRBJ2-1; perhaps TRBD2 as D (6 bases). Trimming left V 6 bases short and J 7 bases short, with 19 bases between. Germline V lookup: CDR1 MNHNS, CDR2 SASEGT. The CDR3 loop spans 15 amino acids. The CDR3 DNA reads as TGTGCCAGCAGATATGCGGGGACTCCTAGAAATGAGCAGTTCTTC. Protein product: CASRYAGTPRNEQFF.

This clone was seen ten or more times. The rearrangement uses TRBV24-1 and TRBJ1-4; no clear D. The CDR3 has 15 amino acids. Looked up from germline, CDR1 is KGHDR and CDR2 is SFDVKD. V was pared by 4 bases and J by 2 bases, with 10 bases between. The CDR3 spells CATSDLWETNEKLFF. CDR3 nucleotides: TGTGCCACCAGTGACCTCTGGGAGACTAATGAAAAACTGTTTTTT.

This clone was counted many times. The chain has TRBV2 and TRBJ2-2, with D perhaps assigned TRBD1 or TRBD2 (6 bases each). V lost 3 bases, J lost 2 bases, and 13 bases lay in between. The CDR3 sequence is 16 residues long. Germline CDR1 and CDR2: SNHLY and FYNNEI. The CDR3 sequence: CASSDEGGFNTGELFF. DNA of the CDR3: TGTGCCAGCAGTGATGAGGGGGGATTTAACACCGGGGAGCTGTTTTTT.

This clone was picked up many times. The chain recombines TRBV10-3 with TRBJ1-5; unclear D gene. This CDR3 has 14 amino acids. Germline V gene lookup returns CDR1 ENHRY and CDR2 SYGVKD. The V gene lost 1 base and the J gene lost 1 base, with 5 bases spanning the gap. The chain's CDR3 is CAISELASNQPQHF. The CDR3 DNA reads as TGTGCCATCAGTGAGTTGGCCAGCAATCAGCCCCAGCATTTT.

For the CDR3, the DNA is TGCGCCAGCAGCTTTTCCGGTGACCCGAATGAGCAGTTCTTC. Translating it yields CASSFSGDPNEQFF. The genes are TRBV5-1 and TRBJ2-1; D is unresolved. With 2 bases removed from V and 7 bases from J, the gap between germline ends came to 13 bases. Per the germline V gene, CDR1 is SGHRS and CDR2 is YFSETQ. The CDR3 length is 14 residues. The variable domain in full, with the rest retrieved from reference TRBV5-1 and TRBJ2-1, is KAGVTQTPRYLIKTRGQQVTLSCSPISGHRSVSWYQQTPGQGLQFLFEYFSETQRNKGNFPGRFSGRQFSNSRSEMNVSTLELGDSALYLCASSFSGDPNEQFFGPGTRLTVL.

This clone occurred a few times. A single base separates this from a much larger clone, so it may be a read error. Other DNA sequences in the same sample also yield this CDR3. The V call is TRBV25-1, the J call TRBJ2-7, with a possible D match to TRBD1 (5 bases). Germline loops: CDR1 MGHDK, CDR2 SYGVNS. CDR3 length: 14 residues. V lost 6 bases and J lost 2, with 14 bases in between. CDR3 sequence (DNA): TGTGCCAGCAGCGACTGGGGCCAGGCCTACGAGCAGTACTTC. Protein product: CASSDWGQAYEQYF.

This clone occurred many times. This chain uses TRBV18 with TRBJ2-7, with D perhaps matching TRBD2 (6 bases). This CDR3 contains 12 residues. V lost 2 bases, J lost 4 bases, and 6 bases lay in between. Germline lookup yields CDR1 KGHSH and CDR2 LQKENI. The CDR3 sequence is CASSPGGYEQYF. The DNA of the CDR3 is TGTGCCAGCTCACCAGGGGGGTACGAGCAGTACTTC.

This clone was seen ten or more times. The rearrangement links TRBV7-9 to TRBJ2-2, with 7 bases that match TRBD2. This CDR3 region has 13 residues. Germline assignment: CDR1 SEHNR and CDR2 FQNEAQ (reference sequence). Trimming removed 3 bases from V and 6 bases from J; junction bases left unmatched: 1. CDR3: CASSLRESGELFF. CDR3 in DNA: TGTGCCAGCAGCTTGCGGGAGTCCGGGGAGCTGTTTTTT.

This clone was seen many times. The CDR3 bases are TGCAGTGCCCCCGGGACGGTTGGAAACACCATATATTTT. Residues: CSAPGTVGNTIYF. The chain joins TRBV20-1 to TRBJ1-3; tentatively, D is TRBD1 (5 bases). The CDR3 is 13 residues long. The germline gives CDR1 DFQATT, CDR2 SNEGSKA (reference sequence). Trimming left V 6 bases short and J 3 bases short, with 12 bases between.

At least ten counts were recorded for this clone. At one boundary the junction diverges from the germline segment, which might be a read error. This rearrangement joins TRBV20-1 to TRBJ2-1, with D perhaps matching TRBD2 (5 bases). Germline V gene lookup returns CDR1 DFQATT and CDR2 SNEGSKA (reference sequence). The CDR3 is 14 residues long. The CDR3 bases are TGCAGTGCTAGAGAAGCGGAAGTTTACAGTGAGCAGTTCTTC. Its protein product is CSAREAEVYSEQFF.

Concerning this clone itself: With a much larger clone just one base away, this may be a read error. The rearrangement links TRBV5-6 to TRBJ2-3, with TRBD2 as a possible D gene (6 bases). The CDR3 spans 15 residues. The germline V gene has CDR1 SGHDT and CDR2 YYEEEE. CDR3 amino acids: CASILPGASTDTQYF. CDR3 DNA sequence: TGTGCCAGCATCTTGCCGGGAGCTAGCACAGATACGCAGTATTTT.

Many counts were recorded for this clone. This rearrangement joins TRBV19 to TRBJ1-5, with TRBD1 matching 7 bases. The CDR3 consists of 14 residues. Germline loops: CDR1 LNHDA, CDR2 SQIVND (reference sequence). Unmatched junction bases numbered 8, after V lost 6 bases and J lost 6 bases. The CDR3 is CASSYRQGPQPQHF. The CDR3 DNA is TGTGCCAGTAGCTACCGACAGGGCCCTCAGCCCCAGCATTTT.

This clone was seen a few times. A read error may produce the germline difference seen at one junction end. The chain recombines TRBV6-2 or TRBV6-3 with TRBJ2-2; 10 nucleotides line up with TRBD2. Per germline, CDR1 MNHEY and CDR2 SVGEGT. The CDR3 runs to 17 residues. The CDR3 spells CASSYSRTSGVTWELFF. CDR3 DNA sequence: TGTGCCAGCAGCTACTCGAGGACTAGCGGAGTGACCTGGGAGCTGTTTTTT.

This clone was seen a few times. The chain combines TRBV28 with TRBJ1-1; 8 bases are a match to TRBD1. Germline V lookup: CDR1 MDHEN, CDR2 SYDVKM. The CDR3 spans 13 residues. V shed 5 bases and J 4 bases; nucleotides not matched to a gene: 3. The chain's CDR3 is CASSLTGVTEAFF. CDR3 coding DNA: TGTGCCAGCAGTCTGACAGGGGTCACTGAAGCTTTCTTT.

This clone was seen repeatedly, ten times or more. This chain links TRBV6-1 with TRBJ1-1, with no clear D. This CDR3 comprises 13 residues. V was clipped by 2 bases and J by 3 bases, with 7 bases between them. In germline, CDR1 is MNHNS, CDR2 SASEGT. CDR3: CASSEYGDTEAFF. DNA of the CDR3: TGTGCCAGCAGTGAATACGGGGACACTGAAGCTTTCTTT.

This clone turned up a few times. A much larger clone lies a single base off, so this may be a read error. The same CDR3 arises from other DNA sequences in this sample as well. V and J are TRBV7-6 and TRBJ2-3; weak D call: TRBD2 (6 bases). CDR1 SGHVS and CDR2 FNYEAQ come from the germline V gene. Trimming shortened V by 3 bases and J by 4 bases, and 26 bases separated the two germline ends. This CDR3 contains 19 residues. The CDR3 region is CASSFYRGLSGGGADTQYF. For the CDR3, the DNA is TGTGCCAGCAGCTTCTACCGCGGACTGAGCGGTGGAGGGGCAGATACGCAGTATTTT.

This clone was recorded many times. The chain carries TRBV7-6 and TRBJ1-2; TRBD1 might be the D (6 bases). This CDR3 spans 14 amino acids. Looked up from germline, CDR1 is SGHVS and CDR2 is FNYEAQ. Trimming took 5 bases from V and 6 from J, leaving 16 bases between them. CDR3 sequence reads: CASSSGDTGDGYTF. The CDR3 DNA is TGTGCCAGCAGCAGCGGGGACACAGGAGATGGCTACACCTTC.

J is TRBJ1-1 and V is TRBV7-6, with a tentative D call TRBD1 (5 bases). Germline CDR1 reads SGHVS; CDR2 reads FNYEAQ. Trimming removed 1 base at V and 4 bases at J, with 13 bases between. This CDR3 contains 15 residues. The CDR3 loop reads CASSLGPGTTTEAFF. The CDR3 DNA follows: TGTGCCAGCAGCTTAGGGCCAGGGACGACCACTGAAGCTTTCTTT. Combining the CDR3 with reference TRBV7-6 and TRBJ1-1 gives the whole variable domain GAGVSQSPRYKVTKRGQDVALRCDPISGHVSLYWYRQALGQGPEFLTYFNYEAQQDKSGLPNDRFSAERPEGSISTLTIQRTEQRDSAMYRCASSLGPGTTTEAFFGQGTRLTVV.

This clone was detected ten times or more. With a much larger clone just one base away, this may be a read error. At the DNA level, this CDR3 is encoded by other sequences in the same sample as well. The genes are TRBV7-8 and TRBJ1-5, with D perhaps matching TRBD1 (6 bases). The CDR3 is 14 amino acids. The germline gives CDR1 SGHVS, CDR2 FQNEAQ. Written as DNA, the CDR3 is TGTGCCAGCAGCTTAGAGACAGGTCGACAGCCCCAGCACTTT. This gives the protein CASSLETGRQPQHF.

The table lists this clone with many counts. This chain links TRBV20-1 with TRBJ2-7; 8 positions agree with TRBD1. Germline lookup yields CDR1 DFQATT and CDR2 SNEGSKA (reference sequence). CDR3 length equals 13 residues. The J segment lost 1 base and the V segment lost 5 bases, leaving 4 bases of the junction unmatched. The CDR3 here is CSAGTGPSYEQYV. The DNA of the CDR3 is TGCAGTGCTGGGACAGGTCCTTCCTACGAGCAGTACGTC.

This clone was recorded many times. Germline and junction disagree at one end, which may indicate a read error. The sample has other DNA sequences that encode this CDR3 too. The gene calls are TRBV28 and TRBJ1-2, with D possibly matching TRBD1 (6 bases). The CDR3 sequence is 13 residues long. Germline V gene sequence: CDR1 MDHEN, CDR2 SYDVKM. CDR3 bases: TGTGCCAGCAGATCCCGGGACATTCATGGCTGCACCTTC. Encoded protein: CASRSRDIHGCTF.

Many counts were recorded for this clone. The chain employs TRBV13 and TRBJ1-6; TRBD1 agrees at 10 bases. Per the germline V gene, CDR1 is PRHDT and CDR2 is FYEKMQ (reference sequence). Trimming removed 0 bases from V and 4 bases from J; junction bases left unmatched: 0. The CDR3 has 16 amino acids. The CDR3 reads CASSLGGQGYNSPLHF. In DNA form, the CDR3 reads TGTGCCAGCAGCTTAGGGGGACAGGGGTATAATTCACCCCTCCACTTT.

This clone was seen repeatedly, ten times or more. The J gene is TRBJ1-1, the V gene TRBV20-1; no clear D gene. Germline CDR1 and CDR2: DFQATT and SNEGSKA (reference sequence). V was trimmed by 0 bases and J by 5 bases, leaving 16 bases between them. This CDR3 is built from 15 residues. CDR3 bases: TGCAGTGCTAGAGAGATTGAGAGTACGGGGACTGAAGCTTTCTTT. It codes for CSAREIESTGTEAFF.